This record looks at one T cell receptor (beta chain) sequence and its context. The antigen is unknown. These data belong to a study of response to subunit inactivated influenza vaccine. Notes on the study in general: The study's authors posited that every seasonal influenza vaccination enlists few new T cells.

MiXCR was run by TCRdb on the RT-PCR reads, yielding one entry per CDR3 protein. The sample has fewer than 700,000 distinct CDR3 sequences; 13% are singletons. Unmatched junction bases numbered 5, after V lost 8 bases and J lost 2 bases. The length of the CDR3 is 13 residues. This chain uses TRBV12-3 or TRBV12-4 with TRBJ2-7, with 8 bases matching TRBD1. The TCR comes from a middle-aged man who received an inactivated influenza vaccine. This specimen consisted of PBMCs from blood, obtained roughly 48 days after vaccination. The CDR3 DNA sequence: TGTGCCAGCCAGACAGGGGCCGCCTACGAGCAGTACTTC. It yields the protein CASQTGAAYEQYF.